These 7 T cell receptor beta chains share one sample of origin, sequenced in a study of tumor and adjacent non-tumor tissue in lung cancer. The library came from three nested PCR rounds adapted from ARM-PCR protocols. TCRdb reanalysed the multiplex PCR reads using MiXCR and keeps one entry per CDR3 protein. The sample has 98,000 or so distinct CDR3 sequences; 80% are singletons. The template was RNA from unsorted bulk tissue. This non-tumor lung sample came from over 3 cm beyond the tumor edge. The sample comprised distant non-tumor lung tissue. Receptor source: a man in his sixties with small cell lung cancer.

The chain uses TRBV5-1 and TRBJ2-7; the D is unclear. Looked up from germline, CDR1 is SGHRS and CDR2 is YFSETQ. The CDR3 extends over 13 amino acids. Trimming pared 2 bases from V and 3 bases from J, leaving 9 bases between. As DNA, the CDR3 is TGCGCCAGCAGCTTTGGTGATGACTACGAGCAGTACGTC. Translated: CASSFGDDYEQYV.

This clonotype has at least ten counts. The chain joins TRBV5-1 to TRBJ1-5; a possible D gene is TRBD1 (5 bases). The CDR3 is 14 residues long. Germline lookup yields CDR1 SGHRS and CDR2 YFSETQ. The ends were cut back, 0 bases at V and 6 bases at J, with 10 bases in the middle. The CDR3 DNA is TGCGCCAGCAGCTTGGCGGGGGTAGGTCAGCCCCAGCATTTT. As protein: CASSLAGVGQPQHF.

As concerns this clonotype: A much more abundant neighbour one base away suggests this may be a read error. The rearrangement uses TRBV20-1 and TRBJ2-3; D is perhaps TRBD2 (5 bases). Trimming left V 4 bases short and J 6 bases short, with 20 bases between. In germline, CDR1 is DFQATT, CDR2 SNEGSKA (reference sequence). This CDR3 is 15 amino acids long. The DNA of the CDR3 is TGCAGTGCTAACTTGTGGTGGGAGAGCCCCGATACGCAGTATTTT. It yields the protein CSANLWWESPDTQYF.

Regarding this clonotype: The junction does not match germline at one end; this may be a read error. The chain carries TRBV6-1 and TRBJ2-1, with 16 bases lining up with TRBD2. Germline CDR1 is MNHNS and CDR2 is SASEGT. There are 15 residues in the CDR3. The DNA of the CDR3 is TGTGCAAGCAAACCCGGGACTAGCGGGAGGGGTGGGCAGTTCTTC. This encodes CASKPGTSGRGGQFF.

Comment on this clonotype: Because it lacks the conserved phenylalanine or tryptophan at the end, this CDR3 is likely a read error. The chain is built from TRBV5-1 and TRBJ1-1; no clear D. CDR1 is SGHRS and CDR2 is YFSETQ in the germline V gene. The CDR3 runs 14 residues. For the CDR3, the DNA is TGCGCCAGCACCTTGGGTTGGGGTAGCACTGAAGCTTTCTCT. Protein product: CASTLGWGSTEAFS.

This clonotype was counted a single time. This chain uses TRBV6-1 with TRBJ2-7, with 12 bases lining up with TRBD2. Germline assignment: CDR1 MNHNS and CDR2 SASEGT. CDR3 length equals 14 residues. DNA for the CDR3: TGTACCTGCAGTGAGACTAGCGGGAGTTACGAGCAGTACTTC. This gives the protein CTCSETSGSYEQYF.

Comment on this clonotype: The junction departs from germline at one end; a sequencing error may be responsible. The rearrangement joins TRBV4-1 to TRBJ2-1, with TRBD2 matching over 13 bases. CDR1 is MGHRA and CDR2 is YSYEKL in the germline V gene. There are 18 residues in the CDR3. The DNA of the CDR3 is TGTGCCATCAGCCAAGTAAGCTGGGGACTAGCGGGAAACAATGAGCAGTTCTTC. Residues: CAISQVSWGLAGNNEQFF.